The 24 T cell receptor beta chains presented below share a single source sample, sequenced in a study of Ad26.COV2.S vaccination and SARS-CoV-2 variants. Noted treatment: roughly 18 received Ad26.COV2.S at low or high dose, single or two shots; about five received placebo; per-sample allocation not given. Day 63 following the first vaccine or placebo injection was when the samples were taken. Clones were read by immunoSEQ multiplex PCR, and TCRdb kept only the in-frame ones, dropping some. The data contain some 460,000 clones, roughly nine tenths of them singletons. Source: peripheral blood, taken in a trial of Ad26.COV2.S vaccine versus placebo. The source of these receptors is a person between 18 and 60 years old who received the Ad26.COV2.S COVID-19 vaccine or a placebo.

The chain recombines TRBV3-1 (or the pseudogene TRBV3-2) with TRBJ2-1; 7 nucleotides match TRBD1. The germline CDR1 and CDR2 sequences are LGHDT and YNNKEL (reference sequence). The CDR3 has 14 amino acids. J gave up 12 bases and V 4 bases, and 12 bases lay outside the gene matches. CDR3 residues: CASSRTTGEWRQFF. The CDR3 bases are TGTGCCAGCAGCCGCACAACAGGGGAGTGGAGGCAGTTCTTC.

The chain combines TRBV7-8 with TRBJ1-2; D is possibly TRBD1 (6 bases). CDR3 length: 14 residues. Trimming stripped 6 bases from V and 3 bases from J, with 14 bases between. Per the germline V gene, CDR1 is SGHVS and CDR2 is FQNEAQ. CDR3 loop: CASSPGTLDYGYTF. The DNA for the CDR3 is TGTGCCAGCAGTCCCGGGACACTCGACTATGGCTACACCTTC. The complete variable domain, with remaining parts taken from reference TRBV7-8 and TRBJ1-2, reads GAGVSQSPRYKVAKRGQDVALRCDPISGHVSLFWYQQALGQGPEFLTYFQNEAQLDKSGLPSDRFFAERPEGSVSTLKIQRTQQEDSAVYLCASSPGTLDYGYTFGSGTRLTVV.

This clone has just a few counts. The chain combines TRBV5-8 with TRBJ1-4, with D possibly TRBD1 on 5 matching bases. CDR3 length equals 16 residues. V lost 1 base, J lost 4 bases, and 14 bases lay in between. The germline V gene has CDR1 SGHTS and CDR2 YDEGEE. CDR3 sequence: CASSLSFGGSNEKLFF. DNA of the CDR3: TGTGCCAGCAGCTTGTCTTTCGGGGGAAGTAATGAAAAACTGTTTTTT.

V gene TRBV30 combines with J gene TRBJ1-2; TRBD1 matches at 7 bases. The CDR3 is 14 amino acids. After removal of 2 bases from V and 0 bases from J, the junction contained 3 bases not matched to a gene. From germline, CDR1 is GTSNPN and CDR2 SVGIG (reference sequence). CDR3 in amino acids: CAWSPGTANYGYTF. The CDR3, as DNA: TGTGCCTGGAGTCCCGGGACAGCTAACTATGGCTACACCTTC. Drawing the rest from reference TRBV30 and TRBJ1-2, the complete variable domain is SQTIHQWPATLVQPVGSPLSLECTVEGTSNPNLYWYRQAAGRGLQLLFYSVGIGQISSEVPQNLSASRPQDRQFILSSKKLLLSDSGFYLCAWSPGTANYGYTFGSGTRLTVV.

The genes are TRBV5-4 and TRBJ2-1, with 8 bases lining up with TRBD1. Germline V gene lookup returns CDR1 SGHNT and CDR2 YYREEE (reference sequence). The CDR3 covers 15 residues. V lost 4 bases and J lost 9; bases outside the gene matches: 12. As DNA, the CDR3 is TGTGCCAGCAGCCACCGGGACAGGCCTACTGGTGAGCAGTTCTTC. This sequence encodes CASSHRDRPTGEQFF.

The J gene is TRBJ2-3, the V gene TRBV30; D may be TRBD2 (6 bases). V was clipped by 0 bases and J by 7 bases, with 11 bases between them. Germline CDR1 and CDR2: GTSNPN and SVGIG (reference sequence). CDR3 length equals 13 residues. The DNA of the CDR3 is TGTGCCTGGAGTGTACTGGGGACTCATACGCAGTATTTT. Protein product: CAWSVLGTHTQYF.

The table lists this clone with a count of one. V is TRBV4-3 and J is TRBJ2-4, with TRBD2 identical over 9 bases. The CDR3 runs to 16 residues. Per germline, CDR1 LGHNA and CDR2 YSLEER. The V and J ends lost 2 bases and 6 bases, in that order; junction bases with no gene match: 8. CDR3 coding DNA: TGCGCCAGCAGCCAACTATCTGGCGGGGGGGGAAACATTCAGTACTTC. Translated, it gives CASSQLSGGGGNIQYF.

J is TRBJ1-1 and V is TRBV5-4, with D perhaps matching TRBD1 (6 bases). There are 16 residues in the CDR3. V was clipped by 3 bases and J by 1 base, with 16 bases between them. In germline, CDR1 is SGHNT, CDR2 YYREEE (reference sequence). The CDR3 loop is CASSSMIRGGNTEAFF. CDR3 sequence (DNA): TGTGCCAGCAGCTCGATGATCAGGGGTGGGAACACTGAAGCTTTCTTT.

The chain links TRBV10-3 to TRBJ1-3, with D possibly being TRBD1 (6 bases). Germline V gene lookup returns CDR1 ENHRY and CDR2 SYGVKD. With 6 bases removed from V and 0 bases from J, the gap between germline ends came to 15 bases. The CDR3 consists of 16 residues. CDR3 sequence: CAIRKQGTLSGNTIYF. For the CDR3, the DNA is TGTGCCATCAGGAAACAGGGTACCCTCTCTGGAAACACCATATATTTT.

This chain links TRBV7-3 with TRBJ2-7, with D hard to call. Germline V gives CDR1 SGHTA, CDR2 FQGTGA. The V end lost 2 bases, the J end lost 4 bases, and 15 bases lay between the germline ends. This CDR3 has 15 residues. This CDR3 reads CASSLDWAPFYEQYF. CDR3 DNA: TGTGCCAGCAGCTTAGATTGGGCCCCCTTTTACGAGCAGTACTTC.

To note about this clone: The junction departs from the called germline gene at one end, perhaps through a read error. The rearrangement uses TRBV7-7 and TRBJ2-5; D tentatively fits TRBD1 or TRBD2 (5 bases each). The germline CDR1 and CDR2 sequences are SSHAT and FNYEAQ (reference sequence). There are 13 residues in the CDR3. CDR3 sequence reads: CASSPGTGETQYF. The CDR3 coding sequence is TGTGCTAGCAGCCCCGGGACGGGAGAGACCCAGTACTTC.

The rearrangement uses TRBV5-1 and TRBJ1-1, with D tentatively TRBD1 (6 bases). CDR3 size: 15 residues. V lost 7 bases and J lost 0, with 16 bases in between. Germline CDR1 is SGHRS and CDR2 is YFSETQ. The CDR3 DNA reads TGCGCCAGCGGCCCTGGACAGAATTTGAACACTGAAGCTTTCTTT. Translation gives CASGPGQNLNTEAFF.

The chain is built from TRBV24-1 and TRBJ2-2; 10 positions match TRBD1. The CDR3 length is 17 residues. Looked up from germline, CDR1 is KGHDR and CDR2 is SFDVKD. V was clipped by 4 bases and J by 5 bases; unmatched bases: 9. The CDR3 region is CATSESSTGGDTGELFF. As DNA, the CDR3 is TGTGCCACCAGTGAAAGCTCGACAGGGGGCGATACCGGGGAGCTGTTTTTT.

J is TRBJ2-2 and V is TRBV2; 8 positions match TRBD1. The length of the CDR3 is 15 residues. Unmatched junction bases numbered 1, after V lost 4 bases and J lost 0 bases. In germline, CDR1 is SNHLY, CDR2 FYNNEI. The CDR3, as DNA: TGTGCCAGCAGTGGGACAGGGTCGAACACCGGGGAGCTGTTTTTT. This codes for CASSGTGSNTGELFF.

The gene calls are TRBV19 and TRBJ1-1, with D unresolved. V lost 8 bases and J 4 bases, leaving 17 bases between the germline ends. The CDR3 has 14 amino acids. The germline gives CDR1 LNHDA, CDR2 SQIVND (reference sequence). The CDR3 nucleotides are TGTGCCAGTTCGGGCCCGGAGGAGAGCACTGAAGCTTTCTTT. This translates into CASSGPEESTEAFF.

The V and J genes are TRBV28 and TRBJ1-5; D unresolved. The CDR3 totals 12 residues. Per germline, CDR1 MDHEN and CDR2 SYDVKM. The V and J ends lost 7 bases and 7 bases respectively, with 11 bases between them. The CDR3 spells CASNYGLQPQHF. For the CDR3, the DNA is TGTGCCAGCAATTACGGCCTCCAGCCCCAGCATTTT.

V gene TRBV27 combines with J gene TRBJ1-2; the match to TRBD1 covers 8 bases. The ends lost 6 bases at V and 8 bases at J; junction bases unmatched: 8. The CDR3 length is 13 residues. Germline V gene lookup returns CDR1 MNHEY and CDR2 SMNVEV (reference sequence). The CDR3 sequence: CASSGTGLGGYTF. The DNA for the CDR3 is TGTGCCAGCAGCGGGACAGGACTAGGCGGCTACACCTTC.

V usage is TRBV27 and J usage is TRBJ1-5, with TRBD1 matching 9 bases. V shed 6 bases, J shed 4 bases, and the junction held 10 bases outside the gene matches. The CDR3 loop spans 16 amino acids. From germline, CDR1 is MNHEY and CDR2 SMNVEV (reference sequence). CDR3 loop: CASRRGDRVSNQPQHF. DNA of the CDR3: TGTGCCAGCAGGCGGGGGGACAGGGTGTCGAATCAGCCCCAGCATTTT.

The chain employs TRBV6-6 and TRBJ1-4; unclear D gene. The V end was cut by 7 bases, the J end by 7 bases, with 10 bases between. CDR3 length equals 12 residues. Per germline, CDR1 MNHNY and CDR2 SVGAGI (reference sequence). CDR3 coding DNA: TGTGCCAGCACCGTCGGAGGTGAAAAACTGTTTTTT. This codes for CASTVGGEKLFF.

V usage is TRBV15 and J usage is TRBJ2-7; 7 nucleotides match TRBD2. CDR1 is LNHNV, CDR2 YYDKDF, per germline (reference sequence). The CDR3 spans 16 residues. After removal of 0 bases from V and 4 bases from J, the junction contained 9 bases not matched to a gene. CDR3 bases: TGTGCCACCAGCAGAGATCCGGGGGGACTCAAATACGAGCAGTACTTC. Its translation: CATSRDPGGLKYEQYF.

The chain uses TRBV20-1 and TRBJ2-1; D gene uncertain. Trimming removed 3 bases at V and 2 bases at J, with 5 bases between. The germline V gene has CDR1 DFQATT and CDR2 SNEGSKA (reference sequence). This CDR3 has 12 residues. For the CDR3, the DNA is TGCAGTGCTAGTTCCACCTACAATGAGCAGTTCTTC. Protein sequence: CSASSTYNEQFF.

V is TRBV7-8 and J is TRBJ2-7; D perhaps matches TRBD1 (6 bases). Deletions cut 0 bases from V and 3 bases from J, with 9 bases between. Germline CDR1 reads SGHVS; CDR2 reads FQNEAQ. This CDR3 region has 14 residues. CDR3 bases: TGTGCCAGCAGCTTAGCAGGCAGGGGCTACGAGCAGTACTTC. It translates to CASSLAGRGYEQYF.

The chain carries TRBV7-9 and TRBJ1-1; D is possibly TRBD1 (5 bases). Trimming shortened V by 5 bases and J by 6 bases, and 13 bases separated the two germline ends. In germline, CDR1 is SEHNR, CDR2 FQNEAQ (reference sequence). The CDR3 has 13 amino acids. The CDR3 sequence is CASSPNRQSEAFF. DNA for the CDR3: TGTGCCAGCAGCCCAAACCGACAGTCTGAAGCTTTCTTT.

V gene TRBV20-1 combines with J gene TRBJ1-2, with D possibly being TRBD1 (5 bases). The CDR3 runs 17 residues. Germline CDR1 is DFQATT and CDR2 is SNEGSKA (reference sequence). Trimming took 3 bases from V and 7 from J, leaving 27 bases between them. The CDR3 DNA reads as TGCAGTGCTAGTACAGCCCAAGGACAACAAGGCGACGGTGGCTACACCTTC. This sequence encodes CSASTAQGQQGDGGYTF.